Below, 20 T cell receptor beta chains from the same sample are listed, as sequenced in a study of cytomegalovirus exposure and HLA in healthy donors. Vbeta (60) and Jbeta (13) primers were used in the PCR. TCRdb keeps only in-frame clones here, not all; method: immunoSEQ multiplex PCR. This table has some 100,000 clones, roughly 75% appearing once. Sequenced material: PBMCs. The receptors here all came from a woman aged 18-29 years in good health and CMV-seropositive.

The V and J genes are TRBV4-3 and TRBJ2-7; 12 nucleotides match TRBD2. With V trimmed by 1 base and J by 5 bases, 3 bases remained unmatched. Germline V gene lookup returns CDR1 LGHNA and CDR2 YSLEER. The CDR3 totals 15 residues. The CDR3 loop is CASSQGLAGAHEQYF. The CDR3 bases are TGCGCCAGCAGCCAAGGACTAGCGGGAGCCCACGAGCAGTACTTC.

This clone was seen only a few times. The rearrangement uses TRBV7-8 and TRBJ2-5; 10 bases are shared with TRBD2. The CDR3 runs to 18 residues. CDR1 and CDR2 (germline): SGHVS, FQNEAQ. Losses at the gene ends were 5 bases for V and 4 bases for J; bases not matched to a gene: 16. In DNA, the CDR3 is TGTGCCAGCAGCATCCCGGCCAGCGGGAGGGCCATTGGAGAGACCCAGTACTTC. Its translation is CASSIPASGRAIGETQYF.

This chain connects TRBV28 to TRBJ1-2; perhaps TRBD1 as D (6 bases). Germline V gene data show CDR1 as MDHEN and CDR2 as SYDVKM. CDR3 size: 13 residues. The V end was cut by 6 bases, the J end by 8 bases, with 16 bases between. In DNA form, the CDR3 reads TGTGCCAGCAGCCCAGGACAGCGCAGGGGCTACACCTTC. Amino acids: CASSPGQRRGYTF.

The V and J genes are TRBV7-2 and TRBJ2-7; D might be TRBD1 (5 bases). V lost 2 bases and J lost 4, with 6 bases in between. The CDR3 has 12 residues. Germline-derived CDR1 and CDR2 are SGHTA and FQGNSA. The CDR3 coding sequence is TGTGCCAGCAGCTTACAGGGTTACGAGCAGTACTTC. This sequence encodes CASSLQGYEQYF.

J is TRBJ1-4 and V is TRBV29-1; D is uncertain. The V and J ends lost 4 bases and 2 bases respectively, with 8 bases between them. The germline gives CDR1 SQVTM, CDR2 ANQGSEA. There are 13 residues in the CDR3. The CDR3 DNA reads TGCAGCGTTGCGCCGGGGACTAATGAAAAACTGTTTTTT. Its translation: CSVAPGTNEKLFF.

V and J are TRBV28 and TRBJ1-2, with 7 bases identical to TRBD1. Germline V gives CDR1 MDHEN, CDR2 SYDVKM. V lost 3 bases, J lost 7 bases, and 2 bases stayed unmatched. The CDR3 sequence is 12 residues long. CDR3 bases: TGTGCCAGCAGTTTGGGGACAGCTGGCTACACCTTC. Translating gives CASSLGTAGYTF.

Only a few counts were recorded for this clone. The CDR3 sequence is CASSGRAGGNTGELFF. The DNA for the CDR3 is TGTGCCAGCAGCGGACGAGCGGGAGGGAATACCGGGGAGCTGTTTTTT. The J gene is TRBJ2-2, the V gene TRBV11-2; 10 bases are a match to TRBD2. Trimming at V came to 5 bases and at J to 5 bases, leaving 8 bases not matched to a gene. Germline V gene lookup returns CDR1 SGHAT and CDR2 FQNNGV. The CDR3 is made up of 16 amino acids.

The V call is TRBV6-5, the J call TRBJ1-1; 8 positions agree with TRBD1. The germline CDR1 and CDR2 sequences are MNHEY and SVGAGI. The CDR3 totals 15 residues. The V segment lost 6 bases and the J segment 4 bases; nucleotides outside the gene matches: 10. CDR3 nucleotide sequence: TGTGCCAGCAGCTCGGACAGGGCTTTGAGCACTGAAGCTTTCTTT. It codes for CASSSDRALSTEAFF.

The chain recombines TRBV19 with TRBJ1-5; D remains ambiguous. Deletions cut 3 bases from V and 1 base from J, with 4 bases between. The CDR3 length is 13 residues. Germline assignment: CDR1 LNHDA and CDR2 SQIVND (reference sequence). CDR3 residues: CASSIQSNQPQHF. The DNA for the CDR3 is TGTGCCAGTAGTATCCAGAGCAATCAGCCCCAGCATTTT.

The chain employs TRBV2 and TRBJ2-3, with 7 bases lining up with TRBD2. The length of the CDR3 is 14 residues. Trimming at V came to 5 bases and at J to 5 bases, leaving 7 bases not matched to a gene. CDR1 and CDR2 (germline): SNHLY, FYNNEI. This CDR3 is CASSWGLIRDTQYF. The CDR3 DNA is TGTGCCAGCAGTTGGGGACTAATCAGAGATACGCAGTATTTT.

The rearrangement joins TRBV19 to TRBJ2-1, with 8 bases aligning to TRBD1. V was pared by 5 bases and J by 5 bases, with 5 bases of the junction left unmatched. Germline CDR1 LNHDA, CDR2 SQIVND (reference sequence). This CDR3 has 14 residues. The CDR3 sequence: CASSAGTGDNEQFF. The CDR3 bases are TGTGCCAGTAGTGCGGGGACAGGAGACAATGAGCAGTTCTTC.

V usage is TRBV5-1 and J usage is TRBJ1-1; D possibly corresponds to TRBD1 (5 bases). V was trimmed by 0 bases and J by 1 base, leaving 7 bases between them. Germline V gene sequence: CDR1 SGHRS, CDR2 YFSETQ. This CDR3 is 14 amino acids long. The CDR3 DNA is TGCGCCAGCAGCTTGGTCGGGGGGAACACTGAAGCTTTCTTT. Amino acids: CASSLVGGNTEAFF.

V gene TRBV19 combines with J gene TRBJ2-1; TRBD2 matches 11 bases. The CDR3 covers 17 residues. Germline lookup yields CDR1 LNHDA and CDR2 SQIVND (reference sequence). V trimming: 5 bases; J trimming: 0 bases; junction bases outside the gene matches: 6. DNA of the CDR3: TGTGCCAGTAGTGCGCAACTAGCGGGAGACTCCTACAATGAGCAGTTCTTC. It is translated as CASSAQLAGDSYNEQFF.

This clone was counted between two and nine times. This chain links TRBV7-3 with TRBJ2-2; TRBD1 might be the D (5 bases). V lost 0 bases to trimming and J lost 4 bases, with 12 bases between them. Germline-derived CDR1 and CDR2 are SGHTA and FQGTGA. This CDR3 comprises 16 residues. CDR3 sequence: CASSLTAGQGTGELFF. In DNA form, the CDR3 reads TGTGCCAGCAGCTTAACGGCAGGGCAGGGCACCGGGGAGCTGTTTTTT.

The V and J genes are TRBV4-2 and TRBJ1-2, with TRBD1 matching 12 bases. The V gene end was trimmed by 3 bases and the J gene end by 6 bases; junction bases not matched to a gene: 11. CDR3 size: 17 residues. Looked up from germline, CDR1 is LGHNA and CDR2 is YNFKEQ. CDR3 DNA: TGTGCCAGCAGCCATGAGGGGGACAGGGGGCGAATTGATGGCTACACCTTC. Amino acid sequence: CASSHEGDRGRIDGYTF.

CDR3 loop: CAWSVQGPYEQYF. The CDR3 DNA is TGTGCCTGGAGTGTACAGGGTCCGTACGAGCAGTACTTC. The chain joins TRBV30 to TRBJ2-7; D is perhaps TRBD1 (6 bases). Trimming stripped 0 bases from V and 4 bases from J, with 10 bases between. Germline CDR1 GTSNPN, CDR2 SVGIG (reference sequence). The CDR3 length is 13 residues.

The gene calls are TRBV10-3 and TRBJ2-3; 7 positions agree with TRBD2. The CDR3 is 17 residues long. V trimming: 5 bases; J trimming: 1 base; junction bases outside the gene matches: 12. Germline V gene data show CDR1 as ENHRY and CDR2 as SYGVKD. In nucleotides, the CDR3 is TGTGCCATCAGTCCTCGAAAACTTGGGGGGGGCACAGATACGCAGTATTTT. Its protein is CAISPRKLGGGTDTQYF.

The chain carries TRBV5-4 and TRBJ1-1; D is ambiguous. CDR3 size: 15 residues. Germline values: CDR1 SGHNT, CDR2 YYREEE (reference sequence). V gave up 3 bases and J gave up 1 base, with 13 bases separating them. The CDR3 region is CASSSPGKTNTEAFF. The CDR3 bases are TGTGCCAGCAGCTCCCCCGGGAAAACGAACACTGAAGCTTTCTTT. Full variable domain (outside the CDR3, taken from reference TRBV5-4 and TRBJ1-1): ETGVTQSPTHLIKTRGQQVTLRCSSQSGHNTVSWYQQALGQGPQFIFQYYREEENGRGNFPPRFSGLQFPNYSSELNVNALELDDSALYLCASSSPGKTNTEAFFGQGTRLTVV.

Only a few counts were recorded for this clone. V usage is TRBV5-6 and J usage is TRBJ2-5; TRBD1 matches at 8 bases. This CDR3 spans 15 amino acids. Germline values: CDR1 SGHDT, CDR2 YYEEEE. Trimming took 5 bases from V and 2 from J; bases not matched to a gene: 8. In DNA, the CDR3 is TGTGCCAGCAGGTTGACGGACAGGGATCAAGAGACCCAGTACTTC. Encoded protein: CASRLTDRDQETQYF.

The rearrangement uses TRBV10-3 and TRBJ1-4, with TRBD1 matching 9 bases. The CDR3 length is 15 residues. V lost 4 bases, J lost 8 bases, and 8 bases stayed unmatched. From germline, CDR1 is ENHRY and CDR2 SYGVKD. This CDR3 reads CAISGNRGQGEKLFF. In DNA, the CDR3 is TGTGCCATCAGTGGCAACAGGGGGCAGGGGGAAAAACTGTTTTTT.